A selection of T cell receptor beta chains follows, all from one sample in a study of human T cells and chemical hapten exposure. One entry per CDR3 protein results from TCRdb running MiXCR on the RACE reads. The data show about 190,000 distinct CDR3 sequences, about 25% seen once. The sample was whole blood, taken in connection with sensitization to the hapten diphenylcyclopropenone (DPC). The receptors originated from a woman in her 40s with alopecia areata. Some clones in this sample may be carry-over from other donors' samples. Each CDR3 is given with its conserved first and last residue. Fields, in order: D gene, clone size, V gene, J gene, CDR3 protein, CDR3 DNA. D genes are given only for firm matches. Clone size is given for some rows only: seen once, a few or many times, or a class if the clone is expanded.

-	-	TRBV7-2	TRBJ1-4	CASSFFATNEKLFF	TGTGCCAGCAGCTTTTTTGCAACTAATGAAAAACTGTTTTTT
-	few	TRBV29-1	TRBJ2-1	CSVEELSGNEQFF	TGCAGCGTTGAAGAGTTATCCGGGAATGAGCAGTTCTTC
TRBD1	-	TRBV6-1	TRBJ1-5	CASNWGTGDQPQHF	TGTGCCAGCAACTGGGGGACAGGGGACCAGCCCCAGCATTTT
-	many	TRBV29-1	TRBJ1-1	CSVQQGAGGTEAFF	TGCAGCGTCCAACAAGGGGCGGGCGGCACTGAAGCTTTCTTT
-	-	TRBV28	TRBJ2-7	CASTKNQGYSYEQYF	TGTGCCAGCACCAAGAATCAGGGATACTCCTACGAGCAGTACTTC
-	many	TRBV20-1	TRBJ1-2	CSATGGFNYGYTF	TGCAGTGCTACGGGGGGATTTAACTATGGCTACACCTTC
-	-	TRBV7-2	TRBJ2-7	CASSWGATTYEQYF	TGTGCCAGCAGCTGGGGGGCAACAACCTACGAGCAGTACTTC
TRBD1	-	TRBV10-3	TRBJ2-7	CAIKGTGGPYEQYF	TGTGCCATCAAGGGGACAGGGGGTCCCTACGAGCAGTACTTC
TRBD2	-	TRBV29-1	TRBJ2-5	CSVAGTSGETQYF	TGCAGCGTTGCCGGGACTAGCGGAGAGACCCAGTACTTC
TRBD1	few	TRBV27	TRBJ2-5	CASSHDRGPETQYF	TGTGCCAGCAGTCACGACAGGGGGCCGGAGACCCAGTACTTC
-	many	TRBV4-3	TRBJ1-2	CASSQDGGGGYGYTF	TGCGCCAGCAGCCAAGATGGAGGGGGAGGCTATGGCTACACCTTC
TRBD1	-	TRBV12-3/TRBV12-4	TRBJ1-1	CASTLDRVSGTEAFF	TGTGCCAGCACCTTGGACAGGGTCAGCGGCACTGAAGCTTTCTTT
TRBD1	few	TRBV28	TRBJ1-1	CASSPGQLLEAFF	TGTGCCAGCAGCCCGGGACAGTTGCTTGAAGCTTTCTTT
-	few	TRBV5-1	TRBJ2-1	CASSLRRDNSEQFF	TGCGCCAGCAGCTTGCGCAGGGATAACAGTGAGCAGTTCTTC
TRBD1	-	TRBV28	TRBJ2-6	CASSFLRGQGISGANVPTF	TGTGCCAGCAGTTTTCTCCGCGGACAGGGGATCTCTGGGGCCAACGTCCCGACTTTC
TRBD1	-	TRBV5-6	TRBJ2-7	CASSSSGGLRNEQYF	TGTGCCAGCAGCAGTTCAGGGGGCCTAAGAAACGAGCAGTACTTC
TRBD1	-	TRBV10-3	TRBJ2-5	CAIRGQGQETQYF	TGTGCCATCAGGGGACAGGGCCAAGAGACCCAGTACTTC
TRBD1	few	TRBV6-5	TRBJ1-1	CASSYSSGGEAFF	TGTGCCAGCAGTTACTCTTCAGGGGGTGAAGCTTTCTTT
TRBD1	-	TRBV6-1	TRBJ2-3	CASGGQGGRLGPTDTQYF	TGTGCCAGCGGGGGACAGGGTGGCCGACTGGGACCCACAGATACGCAGTATTTT
TRBD2	many	TRBV29-1	TRBJ2-5	CSVGLAGETQYF	TGCAGCGTTGGTCTAGCGGGAGAGACCCAGTACTTC
TRBD2	-	TRBV9	TRBJ2-1	CASSVGGAGGPYNEQFF	TGTGCCAGCAGCGTAGGGGGAGCGGGAGGCCCCTACAATGAGCAGTTCTTC
TRBD2	-	TRBV29-1	TRBJ2-7	CSVRTSGAGEQYF	TGCAGCGTGAGGACTAGCGGGGCGGGCGAGCAGTACTTC
-	few	TRBV21-1	TRBJ1-5	CASSKEGSGNQPQHF	TGTGCCAGCAGCAAAGAAGGGTCCGGCAATCAGCCCCAGCATTTT
-	-	TRBV5-6	TRBJ2-5	CASSTPSRGGETQYF	TGTGCCAGCAGCACCCCAAGCAGGGGAGGCGAGACCCAGTACTTC
TRBD2	-	TRBV29-1	TRBJ2-7	CSVRTSGTSGSQDF	TGCAGCGTCCGAACCTCCGGGACTAGCGGGAGTCAGGACTTC
-	few	TRBV11-2	TRBJ2-2	CASSLEGVETGELFF	TGTGCCAGCAGCTTAGAAGGGGTAGAAACCGGGGAGCTGTTTTTT
-	-	TRBV30	TRBJ2-3	CAWETGRAYTDTQYF	TGTGCCTGGGAGACAGGGAGGGCCTACACAGATACGCAGTATTTT